The sequence of this T cell receptor beta chain was determined in a study of long-term antiretroviral therapy in people with HIV. On this clone: What it binds is not known.

Runs used v3.0 of the immunoSEQ assay and were done at survey level. Repertoires were generated with immunoSEQ multiplex PCR, while TCRdb's copy carries only in-frame clones and drops some. The table lists tens of thousands of clones, approximately 94% of them singletons. Whole-study findings and limits: Repertoires from HIV showed CDR3 length ranges narrower than those of controls. ART adherence was not documented, and neither viral resistance nor therapy changes had any data. An increase in diversity followed ART, yet levels stayed below transplant donor controls.

Post-ART PBMC samples numbered at least two per donor, and pre-ART ones at least one. The clonotype originates from a woman between 45 and 65 years old with HIV. The sample in question was unsorted PBMCs, obtained 4.1 years after starting antiretroviral therapy.

CDR3 DNA: TGCGCCAGCAGCTTGTCAGGAGCAGCAACTAATGAAAAACTGTTTTTT. Amino acid sequence: CASSLSGAATNEKLFF. The gene calls are TRBV5-1 and TRBJ1-4, with D unclear. Trimming removed 1 base at V and 0 bases at J, with 10 bases between. Germline CDR1 is SGHRS and CDR2 is YFSETQ. The CDR3 is made up of 16 amino acids.